These 29 T cell receptor beta chains originate from one sample sequenced in a study of T cell repertoires in cytomegalovirus infection. TCRdb reprocessed the reads with MiXCR, giving one entry per CDR3 protein. This table has 70,000 to 85,000 distinct CDR3 sequences, roughly 39% appearing once. Their antigen targets remain unknown. Sequences were derived from CD8+ T cells from cultured PBMCs, sampled from culture after CMV antigen stimulation. The origin of the receptors is a human donor in good health (CMV status not recorded). Some clones in this sample may be carry-over from other donors' samples.

This clonotype appeared a single time. Since a much larger clone is just one base distant, this may be a read error. The gene calls are TRBV7-2 and TRBJ2-5; 7 positions match TRBD1. Germline V lookup: CDR1 SGHTA, CDR2 FQGNSA. The CDR3 contains 15 residues. The J segment lost 2 bases and the V segment lost 5 bases, leaving 8 bases of the junction unmatched. CDR3 in amino acids: CASSPGTEIQETQYF. DNA of the CDR3: TGTGCCAGCAGCCCCGGGACAGAGATACAAGAGACCCAGTACTTC.

This clonotype showed up just a few times. V is TRBV7-8 and J is TRBJ2-1; D ambiguous. V shed 4 bases and J shed 0 bases, with 16 bases lying between them. From germline, CDR1 is SGHVS and CDR2 FQNEAQ. The CDR3 spans 17 residues. The CDR3 reads CASSSRGGAGSYNEQFF. The DNA for the CDR3 is TGTGCCAGCAGCTCAAGAGGCGGCGCAGGCTCCTACAATGAGCAGTTCTTC.

The chain combines TRBV7-9 with TRBJ1-2; D is uncertain. The CDR3 runs 18 residues. Germline V gene sequence: CDR1 SEHNR, CDR2 FQNEAQ (reference sequence). V was shortened by 5 bases and J by 0 bases, with 22 bases between the two germline ends. The CDR3 region has the DNA TGTGCCAGCAGCAAAAGTGGGCGGGAATTAGAAGCTAACTATGGCTACACCTTC. Residues: CASSKSGRELEANYGYTF. The entire variable domain, with the rest obtained from reference TRBV7-9 and TRBJ1-2, is as follows: DTGVSQNPRHKITKRGQNVTFRCDPISEHNRLYWYRQTLGQGPEFLTYFQNEAQLEKSRLLSDRFSAERPKGSFSTLEIQRTEQGDSAMYLCASSKSGRELEANYGYTFGSGTRLTVV.

The chain is built from TRBV12-3 or TRBV12-4 and TRBJ2-7; D possibly uses TRBD1 or TRBD2 (5 bases each). The CDR3 has 12 residues. V lost 0 bases, J lost 9 bases, and 9 bases lay in between. CDR3 residues: CASSLAGVGQYF. The CDR3 DNA sequence: TGTGCCAGCAGTTTAGCGGGGGTCGGGCAGTACTTC.

A single count supports this clonotype. The V gene is TRBV12-3 or TRBV12-4, the J gene TRBJ2-7; the match to TRBD1 covers 7 bases. The CDR3 covers 14 residues. V was pared by 4 bases and J by 6 bases, with 9 bases of the junction left unmatched. CDR3 sequence reads: CASSSSTGVGEQYF. DNA of the CDR3: TGTGCCAGCAGTTCCTCAACAGGGGTGGGCGAGCAGTACTTC.

The chain combines TRBV6-5 with TRBJ1-4, with TRBD1 matching 7 bases. The CDR3 spans 14 residues. CDR1 and CDR2 from the germline V gene are MNHEY and SVGAGI. V gave up 2 bases and J gave up 8 bases; unmatched junction bases: 5. The CDR3 region is CASSYGRGHEKLFF. CDR3 sequence (DNA): TGTGCCAGCAGTTACGGGAGGGGGCACGAAAAACTGTTTTTT.

Ten or more counts support this clonotype. The chain combines TRBV7-2 with TRBJ1-6, with TRBD1 identical over 9 bases. The CDR3 is 16 amino acids. The V gene's germline CDR1 is SGHTA and CDR2 FQGNSA. V trimming: 1 base; J trimming: 9 bases; junction bases outside the gene matches: 7. CDR3 in DNA: TGTGCCAGCAGCTTAGGTTTCGGGACAGGGAGTTCACCCCTCCACTTT. Its protein is CASSLGFGTGSSPLHF.

This sequence joins TRBV7-3 and TRBJ1-1; D unresolved. CDR3 size: 13 residues. Per germline, CDR1 SGHTA and CDR2 FQGTGA. Trimming took off 5 bases at V and 4 bases at J, with 11 bases between the two ends. CDR3 sequence: CASSPAGPTEAFF. CDR3 coding DNA: TGTGCCAGCAGCCCCGCTGGCCCCACTGAAGCTTTCTTT.

The chain recombines TRBV3-1 with TRBJ2-7, with TRBD2 identical over 8 bases. Per germline, CDR1 LGHDT and CDR2 YNNKEL (reference sequence). J gave up 2 bases and V 4 bases, and 7 bases lay outside the gene matches. This CDR3 comprises 15 residues. CDR3 DNA: TGTGCCAGCAGCCCGGGGGCACTAGCGGCCTACGAGCAGTACTTC. Translating it yields CASSPGALAAYEQYF.

The chain has TRBV7-6 and TRBJ2-1; D ambiguous. The CDR3 runs to 15 residues. Germline V gene data show CDR1 as SGHVS and CDR2 as FNYEAQ. Trimming removed 1 base at V and 0 bases at J, with 7 bases between. In DNA, the CDR3 is TGTGCCAGCAGCTTAGTCGTTAGCTCCTACAATGAGCAGTTCTTC. It codes for CASSLVVSSYNEQFF.

The rearrangement uses TRBV14 and TRBJ1-1; the D gene is possibly TRBD1 (6 bases). The CDR3 spans 13 residues. Between the trimmed V and J ends, which lost 0 bases and 10 bases, there was a span of 12 bases. CDR1 and CDR2 (germline): SGHDN, FVKESK. In DNA, the CDR3 is TGTGCCAGCAGCCAAGAGGGGGGGGGGCGAGCTTTCTTT. Translation gives CASSQEGGGRAFF.

The chain links TRBV15 to TRBJ2-3; the D gene is possibly TRBD2 (5 bases). Looked up from germline, CDR1 is LNHNV and CDR2 is YYDKDF (reference sequence). The CDR3 extends over 14 amino acids. Between the trimmed V and J ends, which lost 0 bases and 3 bases, there was a span of 7 bases. The CDR3 region has the DNA TGTGCCACCAGCAGAGAGGAGGAGACAGATACGCAGTATTTT. Translating it yields CATSREEETDTQYF.

The chain combines TRBV6-8 with TRBJ1-5, with D possibly TRBD1 on 5 matching bases. This CDR3 spans 15 amino acids. The germline V gene has CDR1 MNHGY and CDR2 SAAAGT. V gave up 6 bases and J gave up 1 base, with 13 bases separating them. The CDR3 DNA reads as TGTGCCAGCAGACCCAGGGAGGGGAGCAATCAGCCCCAGCATTTT. Its protein is CASRPREGSNQPQHF.

This clonotype was counted a few times. The genes are TRBV2 and TRBJ1-6, with D possibly being TRBD1 (5 bases). CDR3 size: 13 residues. Germline V lookup: CDR1 SNHLY, CDR2 FYNNEI. Trimming cost V 8 bases and J 10 bases, with 15 bases left between them. The CDR3 DNA sequence: TGTGCCAGCGAGGAGGGGACGAAGTCACCCCTCCACTTT. Residues: CASEEGTKSPLHF.

This clonotype was counted a few times. This chain joins TRBV19 and TRBJ2-2; D is unclear. Germline lookup yields CDR1 LNHDA and CDR2 SQIVND (reference sequence). Trimming took 4 bases from V and 4 from J, leaving 13 bases between them. The CDR3 is 15 amino acids. The CDR3 protein is CASSKVRPATGELFF. DNA for the CDR3: TGTGCCAGTAGTAAGGTCAGACCCGCCACCGGGGAGCTGTTTTTT.

This clonotype occurred many times. The J gene is TRBJ1-4, the V gene TRBV12-3 or TRBV12-4; D not certain. The CDR3 contains 23 residues. The ends were cut back, 1 base at V and 5 bases at J, with 35 bases in the middle. CDR3 in DNA: TGTGCCAGCAGTTTAGTCCTCGGGCCATCCAACGATCCGAGGGCCCAAGTAAATGAAAAACTGTTTTTT. This encodes CASSLVLGPSNDPRAQVNEKLFF.

The CDR3 region is CASSLGGQIGNTIYF. CDR3 nucleotide sequence: TGTGCCAGCAGCTTAGGCGGACAGATTGGAAACACCATATATTTT. This chain links TRBV7-8 with TRBJ1-3; the D gene is possibly TRBD1 (6 bases). V lost 1 base to trimming and J lost 3 bases, with 10 bases between them. The V gene's germline CDR1 is SGHVS and CDR2 FQNEAQ. This CDR3 region has 15 residues.

The rearrangement joins TRBV29-1 to TRBJ2-7, with D possibly TRBD1 on 6 matching bases. Germline CDR1 is SQVTM and CDR2 is ANQGSEA. V shed 5 bases and J shed 0 bases, with 14 bases lying between them. The CDR3 has 14 amino acids. This chain's CDR3 is CSVLDRRSSYEQYF. CDR3 bases: TGCAGCGTTCTAGACAGGAGGAGCTCCTACGAGCAGTACTTC.

This chain's CDR3 is CASSLFEGGRNNEQFF. In nucleotides, the CDR3 is TGTGCCAGCAGCTTATTCGAGGGGGGCCGGAACAATGAGCAGTTCTTC. This rearrangement joins TRBV7-2 to TRBJ2-1; either TRBD1 or TRBD2 may supply D (6 bases each). V was pared by 2 bases and J by 5 bases, with 16 bases between. The CDR3 runs to 16 residues. The germline gives CDR1 SGHTA, CDR2 FQGNSA.

This rearrangement joins TRBV6-1 to TRBJ1-3; 7 bases are a match to TRBD1. The CDR3 has 15 amino acids. Trimming at V came to 2 bases and at J to 7 bases, leaving 8 bases not matched to a gene. Germline CDR1 is MNHNS and CDR2 is SASEGT. In DNA, the CDR3 is TGTGCCAGCAGTGAAATGGCAGGGGGGATCAACACCATATATTTT. Protein product: CASSEMAGGINTIYF.

V gene TRBV6-5 combines with J gene TRBJ2-1, with D possibly called TRBD1 or TRBD2 (6 bases each). The germline CDR1 and CDR2 sequences are MNHEY and SVGAGI. V lost 0 bases and J 7 bases, leaving 13 bases between the germline ends. The CDR3 totals 15 residues. DNA for the CDR3: TGTGCCAGCAGTTACTCGATAACGGGGGCTAATGAGCAGTTCTTC. Protein: CASSYSITGANEQFF.

V is TRBV6-2 or TRBV6-3 and J is TRBJ2-1, with 8 nucleotides matching TRBD1. Germline V gene sequence: CDR1 MNHEY, CDR2 SVGEGT. The CDR3 spans 17 residues. V lost 5 bases, J lost 2 bases, and 11 bases stayed unmatched. The CDR3: CASSTPRTGIPYNEQFF. CDR3 DNA: TGTGCCAGCAGTACCCCCCGGACAGGGATCCCCTACAATGAGCAGTTCTTC.

The V call is TRBV5-4, the J call TRBJ1-1; D not certain. The germline CDR1 and CDR2 sequences are SGHNT and YYREEE (reference sequence). Between the trimmed V and J ends, which lost 4 bases and 5 bases, there was a span of 9 bases. This CDR3 has 12 amino acids. CDR3 residues: CASSTPSTEAFF. CDR3 nucleotides: TGTGCCAGCAGCACTCCCAGTACTGAAGCTTTCTTT.

A few counts support this clonotype. V usage is TRBV7-6 and J usage is TRBJ2-1; unclear D gene. V lost 5 bases, J lost 10 bases, and 12 bases lay in between. The germline gives CDR1 SGHVS, CDR2 FNYEAQ. The CDR3 runs 12 residues. The chain's CDR3 is CASSLAGSEQFF. For the CDR3, the DNA is TGTGCCAGCAGCCTGGCCGGTAGCGAGCAGTTCTTC.

This clonotype was detected only once. The chain joins TRBV4-2 to TRBJ1-1; no clear D gene. Trimming removed 4 bases from V and 0 bases from J, with 9 bases in between. This CDR3 spans 14 amino acids. The germline V gene has CDR1 LGHNA and CDR2 YNFKEQ. Here the CDR3 reads CASSLSIMNTEAFF. The CDR3 DNA reads TGTGCCAGCAGCCTATCTATCATGAACACTGAAGCTTTCTTT.

The J gene is TRBJ2-2, the V gene TRBV12-3 or TRBV12-4; weak D call: TRBD1 (5 bases). V was shortened by 5 bases and J by 6 bases, with 13 bases between the two germline ends. The CDR3 covers 14 residues. The chain's CDR3 is CASSEDSLPGELFF. The CDR3 DNA reads TGTGCCAGCAGTGAAGACAGTCTTCCCGGGGAGCTGTTTTTT.

The rearrangement uses TRBV28 and TRBJ1-2, with D unclear. CDR3 size: 14 residues. Germline V gene lookup returns CDR1 MDHEN and CDR2 SYDVKM. Trimming took 5 bases from V and 5 from J, leaving 15 bases between them. The CDR3 sequence is CASSRGQERYGYTF. The CDR3 DNA is TGTGCCAGCAGTCGCGGGCAGGAACGATATGGCTACACCTTC.

This clonotype was counted only a few times. CDR3: CASSIWQGAGELFF. The CDR3 coding sequence is TGTGCCAGCAGTATATGGCAGGGAGCCGGGGAGCTGTTTTTT. The rearrangement joins TRBV6-5 to TRBJ2-2; D is perhaps TRBD1 or TRBD2 (5 bases each). V shed 5 bases and J shed 6 bases, with 13 bases lying between them. CDR3 length equals 14 residues. Germline loops: CDR1 MNHEY, CDR2 SVGAGI.

This clonotype was found a few times. The chain carries TRBV7-9 and TRBJ2-7, with 11 positions matching TRBD1. Germline loops: CDR1 SEHNR, CDR2 FQNEAQ (reference sequence). The junction had 14 bases not matched to a gene; V was cut back by 5 bases and J by 2 bases. The CDR3 length is 18 residues. In DNA, the CDR3 is TGTGCCAGCAGCCCCCGAACCGGGACAGGGGGATCAGCCTACGAGCAGTACTTC. This codes for CASSPRTGTGGSAYEQYF.